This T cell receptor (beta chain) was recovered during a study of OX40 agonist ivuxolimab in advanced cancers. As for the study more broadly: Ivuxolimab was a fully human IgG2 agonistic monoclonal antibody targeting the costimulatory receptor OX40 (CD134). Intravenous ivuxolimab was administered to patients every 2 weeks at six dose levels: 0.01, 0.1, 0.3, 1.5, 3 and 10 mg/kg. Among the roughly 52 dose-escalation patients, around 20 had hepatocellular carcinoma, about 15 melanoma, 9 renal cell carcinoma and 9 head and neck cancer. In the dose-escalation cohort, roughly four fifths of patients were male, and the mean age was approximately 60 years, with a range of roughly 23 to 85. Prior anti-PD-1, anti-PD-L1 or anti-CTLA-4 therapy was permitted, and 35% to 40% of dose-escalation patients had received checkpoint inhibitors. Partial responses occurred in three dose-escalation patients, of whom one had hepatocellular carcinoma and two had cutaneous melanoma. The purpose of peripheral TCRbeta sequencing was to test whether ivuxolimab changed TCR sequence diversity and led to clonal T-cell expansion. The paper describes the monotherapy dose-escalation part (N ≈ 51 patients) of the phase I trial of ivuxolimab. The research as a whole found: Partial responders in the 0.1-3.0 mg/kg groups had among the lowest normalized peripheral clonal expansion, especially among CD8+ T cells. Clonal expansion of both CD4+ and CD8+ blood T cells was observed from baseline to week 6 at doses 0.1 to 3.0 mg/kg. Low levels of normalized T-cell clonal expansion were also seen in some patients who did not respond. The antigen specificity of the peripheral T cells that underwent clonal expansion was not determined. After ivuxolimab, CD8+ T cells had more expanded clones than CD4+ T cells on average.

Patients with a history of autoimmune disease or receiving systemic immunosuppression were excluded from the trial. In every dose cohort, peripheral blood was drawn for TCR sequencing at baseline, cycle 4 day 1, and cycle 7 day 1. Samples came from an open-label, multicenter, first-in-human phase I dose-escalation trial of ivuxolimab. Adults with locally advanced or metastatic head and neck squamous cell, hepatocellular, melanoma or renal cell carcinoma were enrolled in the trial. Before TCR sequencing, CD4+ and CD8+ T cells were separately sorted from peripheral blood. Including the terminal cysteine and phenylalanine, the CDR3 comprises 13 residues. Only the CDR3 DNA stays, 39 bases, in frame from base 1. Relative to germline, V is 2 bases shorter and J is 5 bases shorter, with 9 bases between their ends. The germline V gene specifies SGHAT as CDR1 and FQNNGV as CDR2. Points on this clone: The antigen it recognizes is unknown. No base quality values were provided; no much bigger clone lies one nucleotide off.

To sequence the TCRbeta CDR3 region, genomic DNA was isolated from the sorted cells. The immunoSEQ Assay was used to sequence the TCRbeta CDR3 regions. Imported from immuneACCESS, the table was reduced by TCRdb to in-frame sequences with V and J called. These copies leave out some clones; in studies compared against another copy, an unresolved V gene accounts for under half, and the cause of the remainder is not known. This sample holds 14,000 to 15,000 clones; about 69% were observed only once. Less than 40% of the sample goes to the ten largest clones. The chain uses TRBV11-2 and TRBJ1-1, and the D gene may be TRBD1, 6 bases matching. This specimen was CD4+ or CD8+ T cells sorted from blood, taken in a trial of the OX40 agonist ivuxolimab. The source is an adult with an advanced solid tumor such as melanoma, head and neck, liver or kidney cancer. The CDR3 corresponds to CASSLPGTTEAFF. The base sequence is TGTGCCAGCAGCTTACCAGGGACAACTGAAGCTTTCTTT.